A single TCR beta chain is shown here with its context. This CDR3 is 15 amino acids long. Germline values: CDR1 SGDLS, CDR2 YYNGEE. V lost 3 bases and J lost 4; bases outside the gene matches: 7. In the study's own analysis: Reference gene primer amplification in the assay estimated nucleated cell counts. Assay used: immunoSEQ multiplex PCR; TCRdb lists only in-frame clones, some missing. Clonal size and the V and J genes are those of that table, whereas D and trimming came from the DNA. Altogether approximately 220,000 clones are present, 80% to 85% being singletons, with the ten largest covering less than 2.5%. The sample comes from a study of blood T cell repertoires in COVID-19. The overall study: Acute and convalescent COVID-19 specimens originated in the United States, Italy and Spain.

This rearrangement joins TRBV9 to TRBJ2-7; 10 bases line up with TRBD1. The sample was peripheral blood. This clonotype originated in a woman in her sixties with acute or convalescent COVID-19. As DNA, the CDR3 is TGTGCCAGCAGCGCAGGGGGGACAGGGGAGTACGAGCAGTACTTC. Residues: CASSAGGTGEYEQYF. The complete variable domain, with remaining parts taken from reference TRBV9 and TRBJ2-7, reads DSGVTQTPKHLITATGQRVTLRCSPRSGDLSVYWYQQSLDQGLQFLIQYYNGEERAKGNILERFSAQQFPDLHSELNLSSLELGDSALYFCASSAGGTGEYEQYFGPGTRLTVT.